Following are 13 T cell receptor beta chains from one sample sequenced in a study of CD8 T cells in ankylosing spondylitis. TCRdb reanalysed the 5' RACE reads using MiXCR and keeps one entry per CDR3 protein. The sample contains 150,000 to 200,000 distinct CDR3 sequences, 15% to 20% of which appear only once. What was sequenced was blood, either unsorted or a sorted T cell fraction (not recorded which). Receptor source: a male donor aged 10-29 years with ankylosing spondylitis or in good health (not recorded which).

This clonotype was recorded many times. The rearrangement uses TRBV27 and TRBJ2-1; 9 bases align to TRBD2. The CDR3 has 15 residues. V gave up 3 bases and J gave up 6 bases; unmatched junction bases: 6. Germline V gives CDR1 MNHEY, CDR2 SMNVEV (reference sequence). CDR3 in amino acids: CASSLRLAEVNEQFF. For the CDR3, the DNA is TGTGCCAGCAGTTTGAGACTAGCGGAAGTCAATGAGCAGTTCTTC.

The chain couples TRBV18 to TRBJ2-2; perhaps TRBD1 as D (6 bases). The CDR3 consists of 15 residues. V shed 0 bases and J shed 5 bases, with 10 bases lying between them. CDR1 is KGHSH, CDR2 LQKENI, per germline. CDR3 nucleotide sequence: TGTGCCAGCTCACCACCGGACAGCTATACCGGGGAGCTGTTTTTT. This codes for CASSPPDSYTGELFF. The full variable domain, its missing parts supplied by reference TRBV18 and TRBJ2-2, is NAGVMQNPRHLVRRRGQEARLRCSPMKGHSHVYWYRQLPEEGLKFMVYLQKENIIDESGMPKERFSAEFPKEGPSILRIQQVVRGDSAAYFCASSPPDSYTGELFFGEGSRLTVL.

This clonotype was detected a few times. The chain uses TRBV7-6 and TRBJ2-7, with D perhaps TRBD2 (6 bases). V was cut by 5 bases and J by 4 bases, with 15 bases left in between. The CDR3 length is 14 residues. The germline V gene has CDR1 SGHVS and CDR2 FNYEAQ. CDR3 loop: CASSPNRGGYEQYF. The CDR3 DNA is TGTGCCAGCAGCCCAAATCGGGGAGGATACGAGCAGTACTTC.

There are a few counts of this clonotype. The chain combines TRBV5-1 with TRBJ2-1; 9 bases match TRBD2. CDR3 length: 17 residues. From germline, CDR1 is SGHRS and CDR2 YFSETQ. Trimming removed 1 base from V and 6 bases from J; junction bases left unmatched: 11. The DNA of the CDR3 is TGCGCCAGCAGCTTGACCACCGGGACTAGCCCCTCCAATGAGCAGTTCTTC. It specifies CASSLTTGTSPSNEQFF.

The chain employs TRBV18 and TRBJ2-1, with D possibly being TRBD1 or TRBD2 (5 bases each). The germline CDR1 and CDR2 sequences are KGHSH and LQKENI. The CDR3 runs to 16 residues. Trimming took 5 bases from V and 10 from J, leaving 24 bases between them. The CDR3 region is CASSTGRGRLQGEQFF. The CDR3 nucleotides read TGTGCCAGCTCAACAGGACGGGGCCGGCTACAAGGGGAGCAGTTCTTC.

This clonotype was recorded many times. The gene calls are TRBV5-1 and TRBJ2-2; 7 bases match TRBD1. Germline V CDR1 and CDR2: SGHRS, YFSETQ. The CDR3 sequence is 14 residues long. The V gene end was trimmed by 0 bases and the J gene end by 5 bases; junction bases not matched to a gene: 1. As DNA, the CDR3 is TGCGCCAGCAGCTTGGACAGGGGAACCGGGGAGCTGTTTTTT. It is translated as CASSLDRGTGELFF. The whole variable domain, filled in from reference TRBV5-1 and TRBJ2-2, reads KAGVTQTPRYLIKTRGQQVTLSCSPISGHRSVSWYQQTPGQGLQFLFEYFSETQRNKGNFPGRFSGRQFSNSRSEMNVSTLELGDSALYLCASSLDRGTGELFFGEGSRLTVL.

This clonotype occurred many times. This rearrangement joins TRBV20-1 to TRBJ2-7, with D perhaps TRBD2 (6 bases). The CDR3 consists of 13 residues. Trimming removed 6 bases from V and 4 bases from J, with 16 bases in between. Germline values: CDR1 DFQATT, CDR2 SNEGSKA (reference sequence). The CDR3 region is CSAAGLQTYEQYV. The CDR3 region has the DNA TGCAGTGCCGCGGGACTCCAAACGTACGAGCAGTACGTC.

This clonotype was observed many times. This rearrangement joins TRBV5-1 to TRBJ2-2; D possibly corresponds to TRBD2 (6 bases). The CDR3 is made up of 15 amino acids. Deletions cut 0 bases from V and 5 bases from J, with 11 bases between. The germline V gene has CDR1 SGHRS and CDR2 YFSETQ. CDR3 amino acids: CASSLEGSGTGELFF. DNA of the CDR3: TGCGCCAGCAGCTTGGAGGGGAGCGGGACCGGGGAGCTGTTTTTT. The variable domain in full, completed from reference TRBV5-1 and TRBJ2-2, reads KAGVTQTPRYLIKTRGQQVTLSCSPISGHRSVSWYQQTPGQGLQFLFEYFSETQRNKGNFPGRFSGRQFSNSRSEMNVSTLELGDSALYLCASSLEGSGTGELFFGEGSRLTVL.

This clonotype occurred many times. CDR3 DNA sequence: TGTGCCAGCAGTTCTAGCGGGAGGGCCCTCGAGGGCGATGAGCAGTTCTTC. It yields the protein CASSSSGRALEGDEQFF. The chain joins TRBV12-3 or TRBV12-4 to TRBJ2-1; 12 positions agree with TRBD2. The CDR3 is made up of 17 amino acids. The ends lost 4 bases at V and 8 bases at J; junction bases unmatched: 12.

This clonotype was detected many times. This chain uses TRBV20-1 with TRBJ2-1; 11 positions match TRBD2. CDR3 length: 13 amino acids. CDR1 is DFQATT and CDR2 is SNEGSKA in the germline V gene (reference sequence). V was clipped by 7 bases and J by 3 bases; unmatched bases: 2. The DNA of the CDR3 is TGCAGTGGCACTAGCGGGAGCTACAATGAGCAGTTCTTC. Translation: CSGTSGSYNEQFF.

This clonotype occurred a few times. The genes are TRBV7-3 and TRBJ2-6, with D maybe TRBD1 (5 bases). Germline loops: CDR1 SGHTA, CDR2 FQGTGA. Deletions cut 1 base from V and 0 bases from J, with 16 bases between. The CDR3 totals 19 residues. Written as DNA, the CDR3 is TGTGCCAGCAGCTTAATGCAGGGAAATTACCTCTCTGGGGCCAACGTCCTGACTTTC. As protein: CASSLMQGNYLSGANVLTF. Full variable domain (remainder filled in from reference TRBV7-3 and TRBJ2-6): GAGVSQTPSNKVTEKGKYVELRCDPISGHTALYWYRQSLGQGPEFLIYFQGTGAADDSGLPNDRFFAVRPEGSVSTLKIQRTERGDSAVYLCASSLMQGNYLSGANVLTFGAGSRLTVL.

This clonotype was seen at least ten times. This chain joins TRBV25-1 and TRBJ2-1; 10 bases align to TRBD1. The germline V gene encodes CDR1 MGHDK and CDR2 SYGVNS. V lost 6 bases and J lost 6; bases outside the gene matches: 14. The CDR3 extends over 17 amino acids. The CDR3 spells CASSDAQGRDRGNEQFF. The CDR3 bases are TGTGCCAGCAGCGACGCACAAGGGAGGGACAGGGGCAATGAGCAGTTCTTC.

Many counts were recorded for this clonotype. The chain links TRBV20-1 to TRBJ2-1; a possible D gene is TRBD2 (6 bases). Per germline, CDR1 DFQATT and CDR2 SNEGSKA (reference sequence). The CDR3 loop spans 14 amino acids. Trimming took 6 bases from V and 6 from J, leaving 18 bases between them. Here the CDR3 DNA reads TGCAGTGCAGGTACCGGGACTGCCCGCAATGAGCAGTTCTTC. Residues: CSAGTGTARNEQFF.